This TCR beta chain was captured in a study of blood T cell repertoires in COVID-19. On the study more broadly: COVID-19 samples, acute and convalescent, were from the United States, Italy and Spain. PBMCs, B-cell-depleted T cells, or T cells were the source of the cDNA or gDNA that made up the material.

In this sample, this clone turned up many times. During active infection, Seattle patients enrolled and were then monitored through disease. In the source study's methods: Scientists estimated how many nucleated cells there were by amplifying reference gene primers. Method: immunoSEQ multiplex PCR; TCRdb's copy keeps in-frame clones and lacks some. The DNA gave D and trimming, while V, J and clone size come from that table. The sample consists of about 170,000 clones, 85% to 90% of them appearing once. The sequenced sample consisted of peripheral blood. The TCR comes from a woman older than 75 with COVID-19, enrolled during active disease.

This CDR3 reads CASRAGTTNQPQHF. DNA for the CDR3: TGTGCCAGCAGAGCGGGTACAACAAATCAGCCCCAGCATTTT. The V and J genes are TRBV2 and TRBJ1-5, with unresolved D. The V and J ends lost 6 bases and 4 bases respectively, with 13 bases between them. This CDR3 spans 14 amino acids. Germline V lookup: CDR1 SNHLY, CDR2 FYNNEI.